The subject of this entry is one T cell receptor (beta chain). What this receptor recognizes is not known. No quality values exist for individual bases; no much larger clone is one base distant. The entry originates in a study of blood T cell repertoires in COVID-19 (TCRdb year 2020). Background for the entire study: Collaborator samples came from the United States, Italy and Spain and covered acute and convalescent phases of COVID-19. Where HLA class I and class II types were available, the types were taken from metadata supplied by the sample provider, not from assay-based typing. The repertoires were made available in a free public database intended to serve as a resource for research on the immune response to SARS-CoV-2. Samples came from the ongoing ImmuneRACE study (first 160 participants) plus 1,254 subjects from 6 global collaborators. Sample metadata almost always included a de-identified subject ID, COVID-19 status, age in years and sex. Deeply sampled blood TCRbeta repertoires from subjects exposed to, actively infected with, or recovered from COVID-19 were included in the dataset. The prospective study material was composed of cDNA or gDNA derived from T cells, B-cell-depleted T cells, or PBMCs. Overall study results and their limits: The quantity of clinical and demographic metadata differed by source and by participant and was supplied without curation.

TCRbeta CDR3 regions were amplified from genomic DNA by means of the immunoSEQ Assay, a bias-controlled multiplex PCR. Under the source paper's analysis protocol: Nucleated cell counts per sample were estimated from amplification of reference gene primers within the assay. Sequence reads were collapsed and filtered to measure the absolute abundance of every unique TCRbeta CDR3 rearrangement. Productive Simpson clonality was computed per sample as the square root of Simpson's diversity index over productive rearrangements. TCRdb stores this immuneACCESS table with in-frame sequences only. Part of the clones is absent; in the studies checked, under half of the shortfall reflects unresolved V genes, and no reason is known for the rest. The V and J calls and clone size were taken over from that table, and D and trimming were inferred from the DNA. This sample has tens of thousands of clones in its table, and 90% to 95% of those were observed once. Roughly two fifths of the sample belongs to the ten largest clones.

Each collaborating institution followed its own protocols to collect whole blood in K2EDTA tubes. For TCRbeta analysis, collaborators shipped samples in one of three forms: frozen whole blood, isolated PBMCs, or DNA extracted from either of those sample types. The CDR3 runs 15 amino acids, cysteine and phenylalanine included. The only DNA kept is the CDR3, 45 bases in frame from the first base. The CDR1 and CDR2 encoded by the germline V gene (reference sequence) are GTSNPN and SVGIG. V is cut back by 5 bases and J by 4 bases, with 12 bases in the junction unmatched. This receptor was identified in a man in his fifties or sixties with active or convalescent COVID-19. The V and J genes are TRBV30 and TRBJ2-7; TRBD1 matches 9 bases in the middle. What was sequenced was peripheral blood. The CDR3 region reads CAWFLPGQGQYEQYF. The sequence in DNA is TGTGCCTGGTTCCTCCCGGGACAGGGTCAATACGAGCAGTACTTC.